This TCR beta chain came from a study of blood T cell repertoires in COVID-19. Study-level information: Sources were T cells, B-cell-depleted T cells, or PBMCs; the material itself was cDNA or gDNA.

As handled by the study authors: Estimates of nucleated cell counts were drawn from the amplification of reference gene primers. TCRdb's table, derived via immunoSEQ multiplex PCR, lists solely in-frame clones and lacks some. V and J calls and clone size are those listed in that table; D and trimming were worked out from the DNA. The sample gives some 330,000 clones, about nine tenths of which show up once; roughly 4% is in the top ten. CDR3 length: 15 residues. CDR1 MNHEY and CDR2 SMNVEV come from the germline V gene (reference sequence). The germline V and J ends were trimmed by 4 bases and 1 base, with 12 bases remaining between them.

The gene calls are TRBV27 and TRBJ2-3, with D tentatively TRBD1 (5 bases). This clonotype was obtained from a young man who had recovered from COVID-19. Sequencing was carried out using PBMCs or T cells enriched from blood (not recorded which). CDR3 bases: TGTGCCAGCAGTTCCCAGGGTTGGGGCACAGATACGCAGTATTTT. Residues: CASSSQGWGTDTQYF.